This T cell receptor (beta chain) is from a study of Ad26.COV2.S vaccination and SARS-CoV-2 variants. Overall study: Once, or twice with 56 days between doses, Ad26.COV2.S was given intramuscularly.

V was pared by 4 bases and J by 7 bases, with 4 bases of the junction left unmatched. CDR3 size: 13 residues. From germline, CDR1 is SGHKS and CDR2 YYEKEE (reference sequence). Clones were read by immunoSEQ multiplex PCR, and TCRdb kept only the in-frame ones, dropping some. The sample carries more than 300,000 clones, approximately 90% recorded once. Treatment given: about 20 received Ad26.COV2.S at low or high dose, single or two shots; 5 received placebo; per-sample allocation not given. Each sample was drawn 63 days after the first injection (of vaccine or placebo). The sample here was peripheral blood, taken in a trial of Ad26.COV2.S vaccine versus placebo. The genes are TRBV5-5 and TRBJ2-7; 11 bases line up with TRBD1. This TCR was sampled from a person aged 18-60 years who received the Ad26.COV2.S COVID-19 vaccine or a placebo. CDR3: CASSGGQGEEQYF. CDR3 bases: TGTGCCAGCAGCGGGGGACAGGGGGAGGAGCAGTACTTC.